This T cell receptor beta chain was retrieved from a study of T cell repertoires in cytomegalovirus infection. Whole-study context: A matching HLA type, together with CMV infection, was signaled by public TCR beta signatures.

About this clonotype: Its matching antigen is unknown.

TCRdb reanalysed the reads using MiXCR and keeps one entry per CDR3 protein. The table shows 750,000 to 900,000 distinct CDR3 sequences, with 25% to 35% occurring only once. Findings and limits, study-wide: Cumulative public TCR beta family frequency identified carriers of CMV plus the relevant HLA. Dominant in the ex vivo response were TCR beta clonotypes restricted by HLA-C and specific for CMV.

The CDR3 has 13 amino acids. V gave up 6 bases and J gave up 6 bases, with 12 bases separating them. CDR1 is ENHRY, CDR2 SYGVKD, per germline. This sequence was found in a human donor in good health (CMV status not recorded). Some clones in this sample may be carry-over from other donors' samples. The chain combines TRBV10-3 with TRBJ2-1; no reliable D call. Sequencing was performed on cultured CD8+ T cells from PBMCs, taken from culture after CMV antigen stimulation. This CDR3 is CAIRVDVSNEQFF. Here the CDR3 DNA reads TGTGCCATCAGGGTAGATGTAAGCAATGAGCAGTTCTTC.